These 3 T cell receptor beta chains originate from one sample sequenced in a study of shared clonotypes between healthy human individuals. Libraries were prepared by immunoSEQ multiplex PCR; TCRdb keeps only in-frame clonotypes and omits some of them. The sample has millions of clones, 85% to 95% seen once; the top ten hold 0.13%. Input material: naive CD4+ T cells sorted from blood. Subset specified: CD45RA+ positively selected. Receptors originate from a man younger than 35 in good health.

The rearrangement joins TRBV6-1 to TRBJ2-2; tentatively, D is TRBD1 or TRBD2 (5 bases each). The CDR3 sequence is 14 residues long. Germline loops: CDR1 MNHNS, CDR2 SASEGT. The V end lost 0 bases, the J end lost 6 bases, and 8 bases lay between the germline ends. CDR3 DNA sequence: TGTGCCAGCAGTGAAGCAGGGACGGCCGGGGAGCTGTTTTTT. It encodes CASSEAGTAGELFF.

The gene calls are TRBV28 and TRBJ1-2; 9 bases agree with TRBD1. Germline trimming cut 3 bases from V and 5 bases from J; bases unmatched to any gene: 7. CDR1 is MDHEN and CDR2 is SYDVKM in the germline V gene. This CDR3 comprises 15 residues. The CDR3 DNA reads as TGTGCCAGCAGTTTCGGGGACAGGGTAGGGTATGGCTACACCTTC. Amino acid sequence: CASSFGDRVGYGYTF.

The chain employs TRBV5-1 and TRBJ1-6, with TRBD1 matching over 7 bases. The CDR3 extends over 17 amino acids. The germline CDR1 and CDR2 sequences are SGHRS and YFSETQ. V dropped 4 bases and J dropped 2; count of bases not matched to a gene: 9. CDR3 in DNA: TGCGCCAGCAGCGGAGGACAGGTCTTCACCTATAATTCACCCCTCCACTTT. It encodes CASSGGQVFTYNSPLHF.